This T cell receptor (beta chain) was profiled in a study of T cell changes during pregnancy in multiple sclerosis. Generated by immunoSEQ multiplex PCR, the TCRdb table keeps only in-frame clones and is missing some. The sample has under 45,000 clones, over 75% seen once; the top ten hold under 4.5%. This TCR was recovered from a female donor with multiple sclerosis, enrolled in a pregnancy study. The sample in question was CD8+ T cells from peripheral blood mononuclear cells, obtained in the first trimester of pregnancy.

The CDR3 DNA reads TGTGCCAGCAGCTTATTAGCAGGGGGTCTGAACAATGAGCAGTTCTTC. Its protein product is CASSLLAGGLNNEQFF. This chain links TRBV7-9 with TRBJ2-1, with TRBD1 identical over 7 bases. Looked up from germline, CDR1 is SEHNR and CDR2 is FQNEAQ (reference sequence). V lost 2 bases and J lost 5; bases outside the gene matches: 9. This CDR3 contains 16 residues. Combining the CDR3 with reference TRBV7-9 and TRBJ2-1 gives the whole variable domain DTGVSQNPRHKITKRGQNVTFRCDPISEHNRLYWYRQTLGQGPEFLTYFQNEAQLEKSRLLSDRFSAERPKGSFSTLEIQRTEQGDSAMYLCASSLLAGGLNNEQFFGPGTRLTVL.